This T cell receptor beta chain comes out of a study of T cell repertoires in aging, cancer and after chemotherapy. Study in general: Patients with chronic lymphocytic leukemia were sampled before and after fludarabine- or bendamustine-based chemotherapy.

This clonotype was seen a few times. One end of the junction is discordant with germline, which a read error may explain. This CDR3 is 13 amino acids long. Amplification of TCR beta used genomic DNA extracted from peripheral blood. Rearranged V-D-J TRB sequences were amplified with a mixed TRB-A/B primer pool. One entry per CDR3 protein results from TCRdb running MiXCR on the multiplex PCR reads. Of 5,000 to 6,500 distinct CDR3 sequences listed, around 40% are singletons. V is TRBV12-3 or TRBV12-4 and J is TRBJ1-2; a possible D gene is TRBD1 (6 bases). The receptor was isolated from a human donor with a blood cancer. Sequencing used blood. Here the CDR3 DNA reads TGTGCCAGCAGCTTAGGGGGGGCGGGAGGCTACACCTTC. This gives the protein CASSLGGAGGYTF.